The T cell receptor (beta chain) under discussion was sequenced for a study of cytomegalovirus exposure and HLA in healthy donors. Germline V gene sequence: CDR1 SGHVS, CDR2 FNYEAQ. Trimming cost V 1 base and J 1 base, with 8 bases left between them. The CDR3 is 15 amino acids. Clones were read by immunoSEQ multiplex PCR, and TCRdb kept only the in-frame ones, dropping some. This sample carries tens of thousands of clones, about 93% of them seen once, and the ten largest clones take approximately 2.1%. The receptor's source is a woman aged 18-29 years in good health and CMV-seronegative. Sequences were obtained from PBMCs. V is TRBV7-6 and J is TRBJ2-1; no firm D call. The CDR3 loop reads CASSLGGLSYNEQFF. In nucleotides, the CDR3 is TGTGCCAGCAGCTTAGGCGGCCTTTCCTACAATGAGCAGTTCTTC.